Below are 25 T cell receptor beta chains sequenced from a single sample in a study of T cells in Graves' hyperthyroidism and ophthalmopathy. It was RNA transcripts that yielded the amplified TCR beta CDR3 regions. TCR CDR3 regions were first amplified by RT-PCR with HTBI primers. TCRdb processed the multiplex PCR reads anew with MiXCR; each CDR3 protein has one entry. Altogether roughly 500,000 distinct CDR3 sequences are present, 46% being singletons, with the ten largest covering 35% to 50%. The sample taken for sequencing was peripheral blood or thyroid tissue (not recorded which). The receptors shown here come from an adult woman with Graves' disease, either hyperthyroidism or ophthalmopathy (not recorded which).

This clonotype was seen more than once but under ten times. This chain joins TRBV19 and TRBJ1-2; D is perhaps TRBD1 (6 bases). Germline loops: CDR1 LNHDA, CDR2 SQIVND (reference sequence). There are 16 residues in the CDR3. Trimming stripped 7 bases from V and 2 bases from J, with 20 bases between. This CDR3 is CASTPGRNGQNYGYTF. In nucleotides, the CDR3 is TGTGCCAGTACCCCAGGTCGGAACGGACAGAACTATGGCTACACCTTC.

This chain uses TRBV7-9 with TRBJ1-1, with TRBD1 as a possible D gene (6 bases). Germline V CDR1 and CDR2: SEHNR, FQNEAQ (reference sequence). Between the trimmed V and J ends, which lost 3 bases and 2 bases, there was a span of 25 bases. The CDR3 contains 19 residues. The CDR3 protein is CASSLLGRGAGGKNTEAFF. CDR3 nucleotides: TGTGCCAGCAGCTTGCTGGGCAGGGGCGCCGGTGGTAAAAACACTGAAGCTTTCTTT.

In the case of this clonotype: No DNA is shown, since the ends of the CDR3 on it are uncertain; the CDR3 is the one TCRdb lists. The CDR3 spells CSAYTRLAETGSCFF. V is TRBV20-1 and J is TRBJ2-2; the tabulated D call, TRBD2, remains unverified against the DNA. Including both end residues, the CDR3 is 15 amino acids long. The germline V gene encodes CDR1 DFQATT and CDR2 SNEGSKA (reference sequence).

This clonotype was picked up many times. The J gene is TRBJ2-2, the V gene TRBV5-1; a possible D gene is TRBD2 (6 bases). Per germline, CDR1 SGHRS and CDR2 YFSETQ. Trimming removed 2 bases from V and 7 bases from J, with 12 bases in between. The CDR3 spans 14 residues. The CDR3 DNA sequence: TGCGCCAGCAGCTTTAACTCCGGGAGCGGGGAGCTGTTTTTT. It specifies CASSFNSGSGELFF.

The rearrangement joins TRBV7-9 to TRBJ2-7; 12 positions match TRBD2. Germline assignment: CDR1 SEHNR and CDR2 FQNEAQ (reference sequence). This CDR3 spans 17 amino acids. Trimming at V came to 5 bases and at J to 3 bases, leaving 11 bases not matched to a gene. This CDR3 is CASSQDPTSGSIYEQYF. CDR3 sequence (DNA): TGTGCCAGCAGCCAGGACCCGACTAGCGGGAGTATCTACGAGCAGTACTTC.

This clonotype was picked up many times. CDR3 nucleotides: TGTGCCAGCAGCTTAGATCTTCCTCATCTGGACAATCAGCCCCAGCATTTT. This encodes CASSLDLPHLDNQPQHF. This chain links TRBV11-2 with TRBJ1-5, with unresolved D. The germline V gene has CDR1 SGHAT and CDR2 FQNNGV. CDR3 length: 17 amino acids. The V gene lost 0 bases and the J gene lost 3 bases, with 15 bases spanning the gap.

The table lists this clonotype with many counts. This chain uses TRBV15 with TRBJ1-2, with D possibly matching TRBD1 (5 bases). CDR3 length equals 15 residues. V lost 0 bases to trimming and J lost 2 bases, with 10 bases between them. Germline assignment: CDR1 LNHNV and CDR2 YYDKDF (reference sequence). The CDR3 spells CATSRERRGNYGYTF. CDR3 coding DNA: TGTGCCACCAGCAGAGAACGAAGGGGAAACTATGGCTACACCTTC.

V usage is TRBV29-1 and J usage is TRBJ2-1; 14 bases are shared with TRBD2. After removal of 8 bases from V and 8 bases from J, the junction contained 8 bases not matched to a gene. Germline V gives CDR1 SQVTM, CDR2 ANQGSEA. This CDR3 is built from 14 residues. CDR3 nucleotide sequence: TGCAGCTCTTCCGGGACTAGCGGGAGCCATGAGCAGTTCTTC. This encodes CSSSGTSGSHEQFF.

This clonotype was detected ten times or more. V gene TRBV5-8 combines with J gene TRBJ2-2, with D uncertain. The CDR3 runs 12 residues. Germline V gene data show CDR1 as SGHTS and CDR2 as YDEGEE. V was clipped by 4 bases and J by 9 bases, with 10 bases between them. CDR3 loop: CASSRGIWELFF. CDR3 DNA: TGTGCCAGCAGCCGAGGAATTTGGGAGCTGTTTTTT.

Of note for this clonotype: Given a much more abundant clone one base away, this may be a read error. CDR3 DNA: TGTGCCAGCGGCTCGAGCGGGACTAAGACCGGGGAGCTGTTTTTT. Its protein product is CASGSSGTKTGELFF. This sequence joins TRBV9 and TRBJ2-2; 7 nucleotides align to TRBD2. CDR3 length: 15 amino acids. Germline CDR1 is SGDLS and CDR2 is YYNGEE. Unmatched junction bases numbered 11, after V lost 7 bases and J lost 5 bases. Complete variable domain (other parts from reference TRBV9 and TRBJ2-2): DSGVTQTPKHLITATGQRVTLRCSPRSGDLSVYWYQQSLDQGLQFLIQYYNGEERAKGNILERFSAQQFPDLHSELNLSSLELGDSALYFCASGSSGTKTGELFFGEGSRLTVL.

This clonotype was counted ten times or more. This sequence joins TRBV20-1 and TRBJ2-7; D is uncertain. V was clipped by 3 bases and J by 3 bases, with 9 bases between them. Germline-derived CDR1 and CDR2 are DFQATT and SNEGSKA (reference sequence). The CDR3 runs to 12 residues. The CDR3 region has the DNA TGCAGTGCTAGTTCTTGGGGCTACGAGCAGTACTTC. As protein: CSASSWGYEQYF.

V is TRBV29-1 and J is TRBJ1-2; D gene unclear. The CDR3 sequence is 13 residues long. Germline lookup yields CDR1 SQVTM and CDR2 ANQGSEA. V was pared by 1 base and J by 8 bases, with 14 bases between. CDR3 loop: CSVEGASVGGYTF. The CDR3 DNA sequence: TGCAGCGTTGAAGGAGCGTCTGTTGGAGGCTACACCTTC.

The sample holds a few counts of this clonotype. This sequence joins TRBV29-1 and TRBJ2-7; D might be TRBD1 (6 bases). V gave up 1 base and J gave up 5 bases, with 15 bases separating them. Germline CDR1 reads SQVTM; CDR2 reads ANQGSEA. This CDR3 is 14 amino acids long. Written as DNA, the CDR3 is TGCAGCGTTGAAGGGGTACAGGGTGTTGACGAGCAGTACTTC. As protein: CSVEGVQGVDEQYF.

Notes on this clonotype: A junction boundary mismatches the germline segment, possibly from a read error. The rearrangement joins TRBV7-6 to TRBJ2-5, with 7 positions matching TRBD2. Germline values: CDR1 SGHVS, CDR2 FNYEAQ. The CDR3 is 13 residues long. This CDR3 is CASSWGGQETQYF. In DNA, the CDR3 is TGTGCTAGCAGCTGGGGGGGGCAAGAGACCCAGTACTTC.

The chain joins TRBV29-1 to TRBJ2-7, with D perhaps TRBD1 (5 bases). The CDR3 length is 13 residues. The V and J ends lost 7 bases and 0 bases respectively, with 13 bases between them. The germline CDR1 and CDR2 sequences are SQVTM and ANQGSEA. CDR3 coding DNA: TGCAGCGCCCTGGGGCAGGTCTCCTACGAGCAGTACTTC. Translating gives CSALGQVSYEQYF.

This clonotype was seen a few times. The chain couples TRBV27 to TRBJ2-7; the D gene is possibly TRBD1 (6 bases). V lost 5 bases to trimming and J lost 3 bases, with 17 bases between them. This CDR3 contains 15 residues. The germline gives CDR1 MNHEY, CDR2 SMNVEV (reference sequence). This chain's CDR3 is CASSPRRQGLYEQYF. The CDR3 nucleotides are TGTGCCAGCAGTCCTCGCCGGCAGGGGCTCTACGAGCAGTACTTC.

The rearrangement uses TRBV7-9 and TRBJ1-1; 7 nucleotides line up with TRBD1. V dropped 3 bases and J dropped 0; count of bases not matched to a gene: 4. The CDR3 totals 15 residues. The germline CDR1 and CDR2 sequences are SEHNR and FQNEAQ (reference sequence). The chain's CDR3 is CASSLSGQMNTEAFF. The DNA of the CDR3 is TGTGCCAGCAGCTTGTCGGGACAGATGAACACTGAAGCTTTCTTT.

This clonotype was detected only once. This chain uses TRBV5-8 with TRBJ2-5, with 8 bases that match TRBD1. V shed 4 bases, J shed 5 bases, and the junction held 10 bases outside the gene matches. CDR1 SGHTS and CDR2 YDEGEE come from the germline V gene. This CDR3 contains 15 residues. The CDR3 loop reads CASSLGQGGWETQYF. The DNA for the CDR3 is TGTGCCAGCAGCCTAGGACAGGGAGGTTGGGAGACCCAGTACTTC.

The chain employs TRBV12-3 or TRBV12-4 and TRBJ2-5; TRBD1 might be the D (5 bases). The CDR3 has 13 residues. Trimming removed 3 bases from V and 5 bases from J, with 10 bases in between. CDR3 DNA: TGTGCCAGCAGTTTCCAGGGATGGGAGACCCAGTACTTC. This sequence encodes CASSFQGWETQYF.

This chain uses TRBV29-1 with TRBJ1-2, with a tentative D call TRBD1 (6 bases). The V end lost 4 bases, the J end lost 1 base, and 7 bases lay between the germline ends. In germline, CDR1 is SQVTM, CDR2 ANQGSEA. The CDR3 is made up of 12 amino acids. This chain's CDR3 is CSVVDSNYGYTF. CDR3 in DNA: TGCAGCGTTGTGGACAGTAACTATGGCTACACCTTC.

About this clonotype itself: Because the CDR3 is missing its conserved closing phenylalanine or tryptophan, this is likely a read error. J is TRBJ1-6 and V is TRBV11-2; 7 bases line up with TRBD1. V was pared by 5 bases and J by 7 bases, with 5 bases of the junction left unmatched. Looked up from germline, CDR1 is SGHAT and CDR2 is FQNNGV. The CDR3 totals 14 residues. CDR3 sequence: CASSRGTENSPLHL. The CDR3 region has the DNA TGTGCCAGCAGCAGGGGGACAGAAAATTCACCCCTCCACCTT.

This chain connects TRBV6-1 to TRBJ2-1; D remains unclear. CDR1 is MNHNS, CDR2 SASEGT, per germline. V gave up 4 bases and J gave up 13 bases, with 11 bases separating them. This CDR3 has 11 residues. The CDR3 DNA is TGTGCCAGCAGTGCCGGGCCGTCTCAGTTCTTC. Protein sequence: CASSAGPSQFF.

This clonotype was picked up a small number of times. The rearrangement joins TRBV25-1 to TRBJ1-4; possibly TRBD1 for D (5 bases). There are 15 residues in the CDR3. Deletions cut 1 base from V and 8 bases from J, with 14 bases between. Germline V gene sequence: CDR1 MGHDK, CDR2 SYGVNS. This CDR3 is CASSEFGGGGEKLFF. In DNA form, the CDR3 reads TGTGCCAGCAGTGAATTTGGGGGAGGAGGCGAAAAACTGTTTTTT.

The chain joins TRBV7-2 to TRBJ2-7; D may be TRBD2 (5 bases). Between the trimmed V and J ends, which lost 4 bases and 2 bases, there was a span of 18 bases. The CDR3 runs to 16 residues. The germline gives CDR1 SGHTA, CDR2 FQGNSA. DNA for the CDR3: TGTGCCAGCAGCTCGACTAAGGGCACTATCCCCTACGAGCAGTACTTC. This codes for CASSSTKGTIPYEQYF.

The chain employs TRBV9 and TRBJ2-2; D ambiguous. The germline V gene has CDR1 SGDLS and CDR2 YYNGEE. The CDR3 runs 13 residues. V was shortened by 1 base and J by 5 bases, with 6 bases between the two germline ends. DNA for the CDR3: TGTGCCAGCAGCGTAAGATCGACCGGGGAGCTGTTTTTT. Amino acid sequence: CASSVRSTGELFF.